Sequencing of this T cell receptor (beta chain) was carried out in a study of T cell repertoires in cytomegalovirus infection. On the study more broadly: Public TCR beta signature analysis indicated the presence of both CMV infection and matching HLA type.

With regard to this clonotype: The antigen remains undetermined.

The CDR3 totals 13 residues. Losses at the gene ends were 4 bases for V and 7 bases for J; bases not matched to a gene: 4. The germline V gene has CDR1 SSHAT and CDR2 FNYEAQ (reference sequence). Whole-study results and caveats: CMV-specific TCR beta clonotypes restricted by HLA-C were the ones dominating the ex vivo response. Summed frequency of shared TCR beta families picked out CMV carriers who also had the relevant HLA.

TCRdb re-analysed the reads in MiXCR, keeping a single row per CDR3 protein. The sample comprises about 460,000 distinct CDR3 sequences, about 11% of which are singletons, and roughly 10% rests with the top ten. This clonotype was sampled from a human donor in good health (CMV status not recorded). Some clones in this sample may be carry-over from other donors' samples. Sequencing was carried out using PBMCs. This chain connects TRBV7-7 to TRBJ2-1; 7 bases align to TRBD1. Here the CDR3 reads CASSWTQGNEQFF. As DNA, the CDR3 is TGTGCCAGCAGCTGGACACAGGGGAATGAGCAGTTCTTC.